A single sample gave rise to the 15 T cell receptor beta chains below, sequenced in a study of cytomegalovirus exposure and HLA in healthy donors. The PCR contained 60 Vbeta and 13 Jbeta primers. The data were produced by immunoSEQ multiplex PCR, yet TCRdb's version contains in-frame clones alone and is incomplete. The sample carries fewer than 180,000 clones, 70% to 80% recorded once. The sequenced sample was PBMCs. Receptors were obtained from a man aged 50 or older in good health and CMV-seropositive.

This clone was found a few times. The V call is TRBV28, the J call TRBJ1-1, with D hard to call. The germline V gene has CDR1 MDHEN and CDR2 SYDVKM. The CDR3 totals 15 residues. V shed 6 bases and J shed 1 base, with 15 bases lying between them. CDR3 sequence: CASRRTSGANTEAFF. The CDR3 nucleotides read TGTGCCAGCAGACGTACATCCGGAGCGAACACTGAAGCTTTCTTT.

The chain uses TRBV6-5 and TRBJ2-7; a weak D match, TRBD2 (5 bases). Trimming cost V 5 bases and J 5 bases, with 16 bases left between them. In germline, CDR1 is MNHEY, CDR2 SVGAGI. The CDR3 totals 14 residues. CDR3 nucleotide sequence: TGTGCCAGCAGTGAATTAGAGGGAGTCCACGAGCAGTACTTC. It translates to CASSELEGVHEQYF.

The V and J genes are TRBV5-4 and TRBJ2-3; TRBD2 matches at 11 bases. The J segment lost 5 bases and the V segment lost 4 bases, leaving 9 bases of the junction unmatched. This CDR3 contains 16 residues. Germline loops: CDR1 SGHNT, CDR2 YYREEE (reference sequence). The CDR3: CASSPELAGVGDTQYF. As DNA, the CDR3 is TGTGCCAGCAGCCCGGAACTAGCGGGAGTCGGAGATACGCAGTATTTT.

This clone was detected only a few times. V is TRBV5-4 and J is TRBJ1-1, with 11 nucleotides matching TRBD1. Germline values: CDR1 SGHNT, CDR2 YYREEE (reference sequence). This CDR3 has 14 residues. Trimming at V came to 6 bases and at J to 4 bases, leaving 5 bases not matched to a gene. DNA of the CDR3: TGTGCCAGCATCCGGGACAGGGGGTTCACTGAAGCTTTCTTT. Its translation: CASIRDRGFTEAFF.

The rearrangement uses TRBV11-2 and TRBJ2-1; possibly TRBD2 for D (7 bases). This CDR3 comprises 15 residues. Germline CDR1 is SGHAT and CDR2 is FQNNGV. V lost 5 bases to trimming and J lost 4 bases, with 15 bases between them. The CDR3 here is CASSQGSGNYNEQFF. The CDR3 bases are TGTGCCAGCAGCCAGGGGAGCGGGAATTACAATGAGCAGTTCTTC.

The chain recombines TRBV9 with TRBJ2-2; perhaps TRBD1 as D (5 bases). The ends were cut back, 4 bases at V and 1 base at J, with 8 bases in the middle. The CDR3 covers 14 residues. Germline CDR1 reads SGDLS; CDR2 reads YYNGEE. CDR3 coding DNA: TGTGCCAGCAGCCTTCAGGGGAACACCGGGGAGCTGTTTTTT. Amino acids: CASSLQGNTGELFF.

The CDR3 nucleotides are TGTGCCAGCAGCTTGGGACAGGGGATTCAAGAGACCCAGTACTTC. Its protein product is CASSLGQGIQETQYF. V usage is TRBV9 and J usage is TRBJ2-5; TRBD1 matches 10 bases. Germline lookup yields CDR1 SGDLS and CDR2 YYNGEE. The CDR3 extends over 15 amino acids. Trimming removed 4 bases from V and 2 bases from J; junction bases left unmatched: 5.

The chain links TRBV5-1 to TRBJ2-1, with 14 bases lining up with TRBD2. Germline values: CDR1 SGHRS, CDR2 YFSETQ. Losses at the gene ends were 4 bases for V and 4 bases for J; bases not matched to a gene: 7. This CDR3 has 17 amino acids. CDR3 region: CASSMGLAGALYNEQFF. The CDR3 DNA is TGCGCCAGCAGCATGGGACTAGCGGGAGCTCTATACAATGAGCAGTTCTTC.

This clone came up once. The rearrangement joins TRBV9 to TRBJ1-5, with a possible D match to TRBD1 (5 bases). Germline V gene lookup returns CDR1 SGDLS and CDR2 YYNGEE. The CDR3 spans 15 residues. The V gene lost 2 bases and the J gene lost 5 bases, with 14 bases spanning the gap. The CDR3 spells CASSVSGMVDQPQHF. The CDR3 DNA sequence: TGTGCCAGCAGCGTTTCAGGGATGGTGGATCAGCCCCAGCATTTT. Supplemented by reference TRBV9 and TRBJ1-5, the full variable domain reads DSGVTQTPKHLITATGQRVTLRCSPRSGDLSVYWYQQSLDQGLQFLIQYYNGEERAKGNILERFSAQQFPDLHSELNLSSLELGDSALYFCASSVSGMVDQPQHFGDGTRLSIL.

This chain joins TRBV5-6 and TRBJ2-7; perhaps TRBD1 as D (5 bases). The CDR3 has 17 amino acids. Germline V gene data show CDR1 as SGHDT and CDR2 as YYEEEE. With 1 base removed from V and 4 bases from J, the gap between germline ends came to 21 bases. Written as DNA, the CDR3 is TGTGCCAGCAGCTTGCGAGCCCCAGGGTACGTGCGATACGAGCAGTACTTC. Its protein is CASSLRAPGYVRYEQYF.

This chain uses TRBV4-1 with TRBJ1-6; D is undetermined. Germline CDR1 is MGHRA and CDR2 is YSYEKL. The CDR3 contains 16 residues. Trimming took 0 bases from V and 10 from J, leaving 16 bases between them. Written as DNA, the CDR3 is TGCGCCAGCAGCCAAGAAGGGAGGAGGGAGGGCTCACCCCTCCACTTT. Translated: CASSQEGRREGSPLHF.

Regarding this clone: The same CDR3 is also encoded by other DNA sequences in this sample. The chain carries TRBV9 and TRBJ2-2; perhaps TRBD2 as D (5 bases). V lost 0 bases, J lost 0 bases, and 6 bases lay in between. Per germline, CDR1 SGDLS and CDR2 YYNGEE. The CDR3 runs 15 residues. CDR3 coding DNA: TGTGCCAGCAGCGTAGGGGGAGCGAACACCGGGGAGCTGTTTTTT. Residues: CASSVGGANTGELFF.

The count of this clone is one. V usage is TRBV7-8 and J usage is TRBJ1-5; a weak D match, TRBD1 (6 bases). The CDR3 totals 16 residues. Per germline, CDR1 SGHVS and CDR2 FQNEAQ. Deletions cut 1 base from V and 0 bases from J, with 10 bases between. CDR3 protein: CASSLGSRGSNQPQHF. The CDR3, as DNA: TGTGCCAGCAGCTTAGGTAGCAGGGGTAGCAATCAGCCCCAGCATTTT.

The chain links TRBV10-3 to TRBJ2-7; 8 nucleotides agree with TRBD2. CDR1 ENHRY and CDR2 SYGVKD come from the germline V gene. The V segment lost 7 bases and the J segment 10 bases; nucleotides outside the gene matches: 27. The CDR3 sequence is 18 residues long. The DNA of the CDR3 is TGTGCCATCAAACAGACTATTACTAGTGGAGCGGGAGACGTGGAACAGTACTTC. Its protein is CAIKQTITSGAGDVEQYF.

The genes are TRBV5-1 and TRBJ2-7; 11 bases agree with TRBD1. Unmatched junction bases numbered 5, after V lost 4 bases and J lost 2 bases. Per germline, CDR1 SGHRS and CDR2 YFSETQ. This CDR3 spans 15 amino acids. CDR3 region: CASSPRDRGTYEQYF. The CDR3 coding sequence is TGCGCCAGCAGCCCCCGGGACAGGGGGACCTACGAGCAGTACTTC.